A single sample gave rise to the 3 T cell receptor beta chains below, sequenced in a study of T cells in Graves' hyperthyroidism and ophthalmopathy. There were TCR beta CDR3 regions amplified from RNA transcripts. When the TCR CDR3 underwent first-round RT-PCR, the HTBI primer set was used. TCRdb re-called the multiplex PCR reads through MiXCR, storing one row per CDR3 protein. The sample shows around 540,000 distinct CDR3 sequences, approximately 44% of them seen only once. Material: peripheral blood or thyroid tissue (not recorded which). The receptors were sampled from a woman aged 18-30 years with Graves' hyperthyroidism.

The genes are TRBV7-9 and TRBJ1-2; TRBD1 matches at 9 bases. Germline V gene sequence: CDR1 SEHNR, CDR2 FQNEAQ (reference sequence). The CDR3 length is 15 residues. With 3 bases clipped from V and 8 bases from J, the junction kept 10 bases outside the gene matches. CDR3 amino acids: CASSFYPDRGGGYTF. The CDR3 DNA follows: TGTGCCAGCAGCTTTTACCCGGACAGGGGTGGCGGCTACACCTTC.

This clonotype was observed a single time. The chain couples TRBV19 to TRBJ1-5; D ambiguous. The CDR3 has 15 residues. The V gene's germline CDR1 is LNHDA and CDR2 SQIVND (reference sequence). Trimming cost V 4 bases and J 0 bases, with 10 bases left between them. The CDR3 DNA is TGTGCCAGTAGTACCGGCCTAAATAGCAATCAGCCCCAGCATTTT. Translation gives CASSTGLNSNQPQHF.

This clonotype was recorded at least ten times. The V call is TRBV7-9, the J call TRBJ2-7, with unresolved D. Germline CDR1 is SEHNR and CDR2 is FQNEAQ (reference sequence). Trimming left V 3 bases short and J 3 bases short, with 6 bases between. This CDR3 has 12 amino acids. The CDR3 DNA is TGTGCCAGCAGCTTGGTCAGCTACGAGCAGTACTTC. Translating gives CASSLVSYEQYF.